This is a list of T cell receptor beta chains from one sample in a study of radiation and T cells in renal cell carcinoma. Generated by immunoSEQ multiplex PCR, the TCRdb table keeps only in-frame clones and is missing some. The table lists around 78,000 clones, 70% to 90% of them singletons, with over 5.5% in the top ten. The sample was blood, taken from a patient whose treatment included radiotherapy and nephrectomy. The receptors stem from a woman between 70 and 85 years old with renal cell carcinoma. Each CDR3 is given with its conserved first and last residue.

J,V,CDR3
TRBJ2-7,TRBV28,CASRSTRGLIKYEQYF
TRBJ2-5,TRBV18,CASSLLDRGETQYF
TRBJ1-5,TRBV9,CASSVDGGNQPQHF
TRBJ1-2,TRBV4-2,CASSPLGGGDYGYTF
TRBJ1-1,TRBV9,CASRRTGVMNTEAFF
TRBJ2-2,TRBV2,CASSDFLGNTGELFF
TRBJ2-3,TRBV19,CASSIGTPGARRTDTQYF
TRBJ2-1,TRBV10-3,CATPGQGYNEQFF
TRBJ1-1,TRBV19,CASSIGGRGRVVEAFF
TRBJ2-7,TRBV6-6,CASSSPAGGYEQYF
TRBJ2-7,TRBV10-1,CASSTGNEQYF
TRBJ1-1,TRBV6-6,CASSSGLDRAQAFF
TRBJ1-6,TRBV15,CATSRLPGQTNSPLHF
TRBJ2-1,TRBV4-2,CASSQARLGNEQFF
TRBJ2-5,TRBV5-4,CASSSGGPRGGETQYF
TRBJ1-1,TRBV2,CASSGQGQGTEAFF
TRBJ2-5,TRBV10-3,CAITPGQGEGETQYF
TRBJ1-1,TRBV19,CASRWGGGMDTEAFF
TRBJ2-1,TRBV9,CASSVEANEQFF
TRBJ2-3,TRBV2,CASSTDSSSTDTQYF
TRBJ2-7,TRBV30,CACTQRGGLEQYF
TRBJ1-1,TRBV19,CASTRGTTEAFF
TRBJ1-5,TRBV19,CASSRDRGGQPQHF
TRBJ1-1,TRBV15,CATSTGDPLNTEAFF
TRBJ2-1,TRBV18,CASSPSQDNEQFF
TRBJ1-2,TRBV7-2,CASSLLYYGYTF
TRBJ1-4,TRBV7-6,CASSLAPGANEKLFF
TRBJ2-1,TRBV29-1,CSVEVGTGSYNEQFF